This T cell receptor (beta chain) stems from a study of blood T cell repertoires in COVID-19. Profiling relied on immunoSEQ multiplex PCR, and the TCRdb table lists in-frame clones only, not all of them. The sample shows around 310,000 clones, nearly 90% of them seen only once. Germline values: CDR1 SGHRS, CDR2 YFSETQ. The CDR3 consists of 14 residues. Trimming at V came to 5 bases and at J to 2 bases, leaving 6 bases not matched to a gene. Sequences were obtained from peripheral blood. The chain joins TRBV5-1 to TRBJ1-1, with TRBD1 matching over 7 bases. The clonotype was recovered from a woman between 40 and 55 years old with COVID-19, enrolled during active disease. CDR3 in amino acids: CASRPQGPNTEAFF. The CDR3 coding sequence is TGCGCCAGCAGGCCACAGGGGCCAAACACTGAAGCTTTCTTT.